Shown below are 25 T cell receptor beta chains from a single sample sequenced in a study of cytomegalovirus exposure and HLA in healthy donors. The PCR had 60 Vbeta and 13 Jbeta primers. Clones were sequenced by immunoSEQ multiplex PCR, and TCRdb holds only the in-frame ones, with some missing. The table has 200,000 to 250,000 clones, around 77% seen once. The sample taken for sequencing was PBMCs. These receptor sequences come from a woman under 40 in good health and CMV-seronegative.

The chain combines TRBV7-3 with TRBJ1-1; TRBD1 matches at 7 bases. The CDR3 contains 16 residues. Per the germline V gene, CDR1 is SGHTA and CDR2 is FQGTGA. Unmatched junction bases numbered 10, after V lost 2 bases and J lost 4 bases. CDR3: CASSLQPTGAGTEAFF. The CDR3 DNA follows: TGTGCCAGCAGCTTACAGCCTACAGGGGCCGGCACTGAAGCTTTCTTT. Full variable domain (missing parts from reference TRBV7-3 and TRBJ1-1): GAGVSQTPSNKVTEKGKYVELRCDPISGHTALYWYRQSLGQGPEFLIYFQGTGAADDSGLPNDRFFAVRPEGSVSTLKIQRTERGDSAVYLCASSLQPTGAGTEAFFGQGTRLTVV.

The rearrangement uses TRBV28 and TRBJ1-1; D call uncertain. This CDR3 spans 13 amino acids. Germline V gene data show CDR1 as MDHEN and CDR2 as SYDVKM. The V end was cut by 7 bases, the J end by 0 bases, with 9 bases between. CDR3 protein: CASTNQVNTEAFF. CDR3 bases: TGTGCCAGCACGAATCAGGTGAACACTGAAGCTTTCTTT.

This clone was found a few times. This chain connects TRBV7-9 to TRBJ1-1; D is uncertain. V shed 1 base and J shed 6 bases, with 9 bases lying between them. CDR3 length: 13 amino acids. In germline, CDR1 is SEHNR, CDR2 FQNEAQ (reference sequence). CDR3 in amino acids: CASSLVKRPEAFF. The CDR3 coding sequence is TGTGCCAGCAGCTTAGTAAAGAGGCCTGAAGCTTTCTTT.

The J gene is TRBJ1-4, the V gene TRBV5-1, with 8 nucleotides matching TRBD1. V shed 2 bases, J shed 4 bases, and the junction held 7 bases outside the gene matches. Germline-derived CDR1 and CDR2 are SGHRS and YFSETQ. The CDR3 contains 16 residues. The DNA for the CDR3 is TGCGCCAGCAGCTTCGCAGGGGGCTCGGTTAATGAAAAACTGTTTTTT. It yields the protein CASSFAGGSVNEKLFF.

The V and J genes are TRBV5-4 and TRBJ2-7, with D unclear. The CDR3 consists of 14 residues. Germline V lookup: CDR1 SGHNT, CDR2 YYREEE (reference sequence). V lost 1 base to trimming and J lost 2 bases, with 10 bases between them. CDR3 coding DNA: TGTGCCAGCAGCTTGCCCGGAGTAACCTACGAGCAGTACTTC. Translating gives CASSLPGVTYEQYF.

This clone was observed once. The chain joins TRBV7-9 to TRBJ2-7; TRBD1 matches at 8 bases. The germline V gene has CDR1 SEHNR and CDR2 FQNEAQ (reference sequence). After removal of 10 bases from V and 3 bases from J, the junction contained 8 bases not matched to a gene. This CDR3 has 13 residues. For the CDR3, the DNA is TGTGCCACCGCGGACAGGGCGCACTACGAGCAGTACTTC. It translates to CATADRAHYEQYF.

This chain joins TRBV15 and TRBJ2-1; 7 bases map to TRBD1. V dropped 0 bases and J dropped 9; count of bases not matched to a gene: 11. CDR3 size: 16 residues. Germline V CDR1 and CDR2: LNHNV, YYDKDF (reference sequence). CDR3 residues: CATSRDREGAGGEQFF. The CDR3 DNA follows: TGTGCCACCAGCAGAGATCGTGAGGGGGCTGGAGGTGAGCAGTTCTTC.

V and J are TRBV29-1 and TRBJ1-1, with 9 bases fitting TRBD1. V shed 1 base, J shed 6 bases, and the junction held 6 bases outside the gene matches. This CDR3 region has 14 residues. The germline CDR1 and CDR2 sequences are SQVTM and ANQGSEA. The CDR3 DNA reads as TGCAGCGTTGAAGGAGGGACAGGGAAGCCTGAAGCTTTCTTT. Residues: CSVEGGTGKPEAFF. Full variable domain (missing parts from reference TRBV29-1 and TRBJ1-1): SAVISQKPSRDICQRGTSLTIQCQVDSQVTMMFWYRQQPGQSLTLIATANQGSEATYESGFVIDKFPISRPNLTFSTLTVSNMSPEDSSIYLCSVEGGTGKPEAFFGQGTRLTVV.

This clone appeared a single time. V is TRBV5-1 and J is TRBJ2-7; D unclear. V lost 4 bases and J lost 5, with 10 bases in between. Germline V gene sequence: CDR1 SGHRS, CDR2 YFSETQ. The CDR3 covers 12 residues. CDR3 nucleotides: TGCGCCAGCAGCCCCGAGTTCGACGAGCAGTACTTC. Encoded protein: CASSPEFDEQYF.

V usage is TRBV27 and J usage is TRBJ2-7; no reliable D call. Per the germline V gene, CDR1 is MNHEY and CDR2 is SMNVEV (reference sequence). The CDR3 is 13 amino acids. The V end was cut by 6 bases, the J end by 3 bases, with 12 bases between. Here the CDR3 reads CASSQTPSYEQYF. The DNA of the CDR3 is TGTGCCAGCAGCCAGACTCCCAGCTACGAGCAGTACTTC.

The chain has TRBV6-1 and TRBJ2-2; D remains unclear. V shed 2 bases and J shed 4 bases, with 11 bases lying between them. In germline, CDR1 is MNHNS, CDR2 SASEGT. CDR3 size: 15 residues. CDR3 region: CASSENISGTGELFF. CDR3 nucleotides: TGTGCCAGCAGTGAAAATATCTCGGGCACCGGGGAGCTGTTTTTT.

The chain links TRBV2 to TRBJ2-3, with a tentative D call TRBD1 (6 bases). The CDR3 runs 15 residues. CDR1 SNHLY and CDR2 FYNNEI come from the germline V gene. V gave up 6 bases and J gave up 1 base, with 14 bases separating them. The CDR3: CASRKQGFGTDTQYF. The CDR3 bases are TGTGCCAGCAGGAAACAGGGTTTCGGCACAGATACGCAGTATTTT.

The rearrangement joins TRBV28 to TRBJ1-5; TRBD1 matches at 9 bases. The germline V gene has CDR1 MDHEN and CDR2 SYDVKM. The length of the CDR3 is 16 residues. The trim removed 3 bases at V and 3 bases at J, leaving 6 bases unmatched. The CDR3 is CASSFATGGYNQPQHF. CDR3 sequence (DNA): TGTGCCAGCAGTTTCGCAACAGGGGGCTACAATCAGCCCCAGCATTTT.

The chain links TRBV30 to TRBJ1-1; no clear D gene. The CDR3 consists of 14 residues. Germline values: CDR1 GTSNPN, CDR2 SVGIG (reference sequence). The V end lost 2 bases, the J end lost 1 base, and 11 bases lay between the germline ends. The CDR3 DNA sequence: TGTGCCTGGAGTATTAGCAATAAGAACACTGAAGCTTTCTTT. It codes for CAWSISNKNTEAFF.

This chain joins TRBV27 and TRBJ2-7; D is perhaps TRBD1 (6 bases). Germline CDR1 reads MNHEY; CDR2 reads SMNVEV (reference sequence). The V end lost 2 bases, the J end lost 3 bases, and 14 bases lay between the germline ends. The CDR3 has 15 amino acids. CDR3 sequence: CASSLDLTGVYEQYF. Here the CDR3 DNA reads TGTGCCAGCAGTTTAGACTTGACAGGAGTCTACGAGCAGTACTTC.

J is TRBJ1-2 and V is TRBV30; 7 nucleotides match TRBD1. Looked up from germline, CDR1 is GTSNPN and CDR2 is SVGIG (reference sequence). The CDR3 contains 13 residues. The V and J ends lost 2 bases and 2 bases, in that order; junction bases with no gene match: 2. The CDR3 DNA reads TGTGCCTGGAGTAGGGGGCTGAACTATGGCTACACCTTC. It specifies CAWSRGLNYGYTF.

The chain carries TRBV19 and TRBJ2-5; perhaps TRBD1 as D (6 bases). V was cut by 5 bases and J by 4 bases, with 20 bases left in between. The CDR3 covers 16 residues. Germline V gene lookup returns CDR1 LNHDA and CDR2 SQIVND (reference sequence). CDR3 amino acids: CASSGGVSPLIETQYF. The CDR3 DNA sequence: TGTGCCAGTAGTGGGGGCGTGTCTCCGTTAATAGAGACCCAGTACTTC.

The J gene is TRBJ1-4, the V gene TRBV10-3; the match to TRBD1 covers 7 bases. The V gene end was trimmed by 3 bases and the J gene end by 17 bases; junction bases not matched to a gene: 9. The CDR3 loop spans 12 amino acids. Per germline, CDR1 ENHRY and CDR2 SYGVKD. The CDR3 DNA sequence: TGTGCCATCAGTGACCAAGGACAGGCCCCTTTTTTT. Translated: CAISDQGQAPFF.

The rearrangement joins TRBV29-1 to TRBJ2-3; no reliable D call. Deletions cut 7 bases from V and 0 bases from J, with 11 bases between. The CDR3 loop spans 13 amino acids. From germline, CDR1 is SQVTM and CDR2 ANQGSEA. CDR3 coding DNA: TGCAGCGCGCAGATGGGCAGCACAGATACGCAGTATTTT. It is translated as CSAQMGSTDTQYF.

The genes are TRBV4-2 and TRBJ2-5, with 10 positions matching TRBD2. Per the germline V gene, CDR1 is LGHNA and CDR2 is YNFKEQ. V lost 1 base and J lost 4; bases outside the gene matches: 3. This CDR3 spans 15 amino acids. CDR3 coding DNA: TGTGCCAGCAGCCAAGGGGTAGCGGGGGGAGAGACCCAGTACTTC. Translation: CASSQGVAGGETQYF.

This clone has a single count. This chain joins TRBV5-6 and TRBJ2-1; the D gene is possibly TRBD1 (6 bases). The CDR3 runs to 15 residues. Trimming took off 1 base at V and 9 bases at J, with 17 bases between the two ends. Germline CDR1 SGHDT, CDR2 YYEEEE. The CDR3, as DNA: TGTGCCAGCAGCTTGCTACACTATACAGGGAGTGAGCAGTTCTTC. This sequence encodes CASSLLHYTGSEQFF. The full variable domain, rest sourced from reference TRBV5-6 and TRBJ2-1, is DAGVTQSPTHLIKTRGQQVTLRCSPKSGHDTVSWYQQALGQGPQFIFQYYEEEERQRGNFPDRFSGHQFPNYSSELNVNALLLGDSALYLCASSLLHYTGSEQFFGPGTRLTVL.

This rearrangement joins TRBV7-3 to TRBJ2-6, with 9 nucleotides matching TRBD1. This CDR3 is built from 17 residues. Germline V gene sequence: CDR1 SGHTA, CDR2 FQGTGA. V was pared by 7 bases and J by 0 bases, with 7 bases of the junction left unmatched. The CDR3 bases are TGTGCCAGCAAAGGGACAGGGCCCAACTCTGGGGCCAACGTCCTGACTTTC. Its protein is CASKGTGPNSGANVLTF.

This clone appeared a few times. The chain joins TRBV30 to TRBJ2-3; TRBD1 is a possible D gene (5 bases). The CDR3 spans 12 residues. Germline CDR1 GTSNPN, CDR2 SVGIG (reference sequence). V lost 2 bases and J lost 6, with 9 bases in between. CDR3 in DNA: TGTGCCTGGAGTCGCAGGGTGGATACGCAGTATTTT. Translated, it gives CAWSRRVDTQYF.

The count of this clone is one. The chain joins TRBV4-1 to TRBJ1-2; tentatively, D is TRBD1 (5 bases). The CDR3 consists of 13 residues. Trimming left V 0 bases short and J 13 bases short, with 15 bases between. From germline, CDR1 is MGHRA and CDR2 YSYEKL. CDR3 residues: CASSQDGWGAATF. The CDR3 region has the DNA TGCGCCAGCAGCCAAGATGGTTGGGGCGCCGCCACCTTC.

Concerning this clone: Germline is not matched at one junction end, which may reflect a read error. This same CDR3 is encoded by further DNA sequences in the sample. This chain links TRBV9 with TRBJ1-3; D ambiguous. Per germline, CDR1 SGDLS and CDR2 YYNGEE. The CDR3 is 15 residues long. The CDR3 coding sequence is TGCGCCAGCAGCGTAGGGAGAAGCTCTGGAAACACCATATATTTT. Translating gives CASSVGRSSGNTIYF. Full variable domain (remainder filled in from reference TRBV9 and TRBJ1-3): DSGVTQTPKHLITATGQRVTLRCSPRSGDLSVYWYQQSLDQGLQFLIQYYNGEERAKGNILERFSAQQFPDLHSELNLSSLELGDSALYFCASSVGRSSGNTIYFGEGSWLTVV.